This T cell receptor (beta chain) comes out of a study of monozygotic twins with inflammatory bowel disease. Overall study results and limits: Neither one strong signal nor one clonotype associated with IBD was supported.

TCRdb re-called the 5' RACE reads; one entry per CDR3 protein, DNA not given. In all, the sample yields about 380,000 distinct CDR3 sequences. In germline, CDR1 is SGHTA, CDR2 FQGTGA. The CDR3 has 15 amino acids. Concerning this clonotype itself: Its cognate antigen is unknown.

Sequencing used blood. V usage is TRBV7-3 and J usage is TRBJ2-1; TCRdb indicates TRBD1, and absent DNA this call remains unverified. The sequence came from a human donor with ulcerative colitis or Crohn's disease, or a healthy co-twin of an affected twin (not recorded which). The CDR3 spells CASSSPGSRDNEQFF.